This T cell receptor beta chain is from a study of cytomegalovirus exposure and HLA in healthy donors. Whole-study findings and limits: Among TCR beta chains, those listed as cytomegalovirus-associated numbered fewer than 200. Reports credit the classifier with highly specific, highly sensitive diagnosis of cytomegalovirus status. Specificity for CMV antigens was confirmed in vitro for a few of the CMV-associated chains.

The approximately 120-subject validation cohort, separate from the roughly 700-subject first cohort, included the donors. Note on this clone: What it recognizes is unknown.

Germline V gene lookup returns CDR1 SGHNT and CDR2 YYREEE (reference sequence). Trimming took 6 bases from V and 6 from J; bases not matched to a gene: 11. The CDR3 contains 14 residues. TCRdb's copy holds only in-frame clones and misses some; the assay was immunoSEQ multiplex PCR. Here the sample spans 140,000 or so clones, roughly 87% being singletons. The genes are TRBV5-4 and TRBJ1-1, with 7 bases fitting TRBD1. The receptor was isolated from a young woman in good health and CMV-seropositive. Sequenced input: PBMCs. DNA of the CDR3: TGTGCCAGCACCCGGACAGGAGGGATCCCTGAAGCTTTCTTT. This codes for CASTRTGGIPEAFF.